This T cell receptor beta chain was identified in a study of human T cells and chemical hapten exposure. Trimming cost V 2 bases and J 7 bases; bases outside gene matches: 6. Germline-derived CDR1 and CDR2 are SGHRS and YFSETQ. The length of the CDR3 is 15 residues. Sample time point: patch test 3, about 24 weeks after DPC sensitization. Noted treatment: therapeutic diphenylcyclopropenone sensitization with weekly scalp DPC. TCRdb re-derived calls from the RACE reads in MiXCR, one entry per CDR3 protein. The table shows 75,000 to 90,000 distinct CDR3 sequences, with under 14% occurring only once. This clonotype has at least ten counts.

The source is a woman between 50 and 59 years old with alopecia areata. Some clones in this sample may be carry-over from other donors' samples. The chain combines TRBV5-1 with TRBJ1-4, with 9 bases fitting TRBD1. The specimen was whole blood, collected in connection with sensitization to the hapten diphenylcyclopropenone (DPC). The CDR3 bases are TGCGCCAGCAGCTTCGGGACAGGGAGAGGTGAAAAACTGTTTTTT. Translating gives CASSFGTGRGEKLFF.